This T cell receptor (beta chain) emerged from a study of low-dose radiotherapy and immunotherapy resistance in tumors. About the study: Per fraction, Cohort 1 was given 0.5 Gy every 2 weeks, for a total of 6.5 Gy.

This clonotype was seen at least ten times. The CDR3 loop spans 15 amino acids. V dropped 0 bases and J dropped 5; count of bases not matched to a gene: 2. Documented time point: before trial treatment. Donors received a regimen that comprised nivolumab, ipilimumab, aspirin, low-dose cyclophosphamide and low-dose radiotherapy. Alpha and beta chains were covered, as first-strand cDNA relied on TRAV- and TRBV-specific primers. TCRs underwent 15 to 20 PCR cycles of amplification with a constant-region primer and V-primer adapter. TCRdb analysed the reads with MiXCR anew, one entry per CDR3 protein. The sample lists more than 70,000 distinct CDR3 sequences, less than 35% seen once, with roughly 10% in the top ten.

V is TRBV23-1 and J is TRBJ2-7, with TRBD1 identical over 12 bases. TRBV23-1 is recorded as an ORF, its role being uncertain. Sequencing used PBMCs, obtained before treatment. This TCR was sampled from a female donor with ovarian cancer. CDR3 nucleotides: TGCGCCAGCAGTCAATCGCGGGACAGGGGGCACGAGCAGTACTTC. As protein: CASSQSRDRGHEQYF.